This TCR beta chain was identified in a study of T cells in Graves' hyperthyroidism and ophthalmopathy. V was shortened by 8 bases and J by 10 bases, with 15 bases between the two germline ends. This CDR3 comprises 12 residues. CDR1 and CDR2 from the germline V gene are SNHLY and FYNNEI. General study results and limits: Progression to ophthalmopathy was predicted a median of about six months early.

Amplified TCR beta CDR3 regions derived from RNA transcripts. The study used the HTBI primer set for a first-round RT-PCR of the TCR CDR3. TCRdb itself ran the multiplex PCR reads through MiXCR, one entry per CDR3 protein. Among fewer than 500,000 distinct CDR3 sequences listed, around an eighth were seen once. This clonotype was observed at least ten times. Its cognate antigen is unknown. The gene calls are TRBV2 and TRBJ2-1; tentatively, D is TRBD1 or TRBD2 (6 bases each). The sequence derives from a man aged 25 to 40 with Graves' hyperthyroidism that later progressed to Graves' ophthalmopathy. The sequencing input was blood. The CDR3 DNA reads TGTGCCAGCTCGTATTTCGGGGGCGAGCAGTTCTTC. It translates to CASSYFGGEQFF. The variable domain in full, completed from reference TRBV2 and TRBJ2-1, reads EPEVTQTPSHQVTQMGQEVILRCVPISNHLYFYWYRQILGQKVEFLVSFYNNEISEKSEIFDDQFSVERPDGSNFTLKIRSTKLEDSAMYFCASSYFGGEQFFGPGTRLTVL.